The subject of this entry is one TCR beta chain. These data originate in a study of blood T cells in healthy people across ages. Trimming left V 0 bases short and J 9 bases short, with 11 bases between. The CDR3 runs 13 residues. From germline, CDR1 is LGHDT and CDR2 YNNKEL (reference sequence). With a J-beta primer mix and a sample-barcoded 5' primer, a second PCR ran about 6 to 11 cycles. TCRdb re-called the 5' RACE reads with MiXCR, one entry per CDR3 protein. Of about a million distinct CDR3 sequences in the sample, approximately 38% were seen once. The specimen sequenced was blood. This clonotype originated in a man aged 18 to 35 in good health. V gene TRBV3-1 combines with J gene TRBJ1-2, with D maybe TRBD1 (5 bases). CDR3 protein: CASSQDWGARYTF. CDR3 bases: TGTGCCAGCAGCCAAGATTGGGGCGCCCGCTACACCTTC.